One and the same sample provided the 27 T cell receptor beta chains below, sequenced in a study of T cell responses to AZD1222 COVID-19 vaccine. The data were produced by immunoSEQ multiplex PCR, yet TCRdb's version contains in-frame clones alone and is incomplete. This sample yields approximately 130,000 clones, of which about 79% are seen a single time; 27% belongs to the top ten. The sequences come from peripheral blood, collected 28 days after the second AZD1222 dose. These receptors all stem from an adult who received the AZD1222 COVID-19 vaccine.

The chain employs TRBV18 and TRBJ1-2; D is perhaps TRBD1 (5 bases). Germline-derived CDR1 and CDR2 are KGHSH and LQKENI. The CDR3 runs 15 residues. Trimming cost V 3 bases and J 4 bases, with 15 bases left between them. This chain's CDR3 is CASSPGAEKAYGYTF. In DNA, the CDR3 is TGTGCCAGCTCACCTGGGGCAGAGAAGGCCTATGGCTACACCTTC.

The V call is TRBV29-1, the J call TRBJ1-2; D uncertain. Trimming shortened V by 3 bases and J by 0 bases, and 2 bases separated the two germline ends. Looked up from germline, CDR1 is SQVTM and CDR2 is ANQGSEA. This CDR3 comprises 11 residues. In DNA form, the CDR3 reads TGCAGCGTTGAGACTAACTATGGCTACACCTTC. Residues: CSVETNYGYTF. The whole variable domain, filled in from reference TRBV29-1 and TRBJ1-2, reads SAVISQKPSRDICQRGTSLTIQCQVDSQVTMMFWYRQQPGQSLTLIATANQGSEATYESGFVIDKFPISRPNLTFSTLTVSNMSPEDSSIYLCSVETNYGYTFGSGTRLTVV.

This clone was seen just once. This rearrangement joins TRBV23-1 to TRBJ1-4; TRBD1 aligns across 7 bases. TRBV23-1 belongs to the ORF category, with a function that is uncertain. The length of the CDR3 is 16 residues. The trim removed 3 bases at V and 4 bases at J, leaving 8 bases unmatched. This CDR3 is CASSQLDRADNEKLFF. The CDR3 coding sequence is TGCGCCAGCAGTCAGCTTGACAGGGCGGATAATGAAAAACTGTTTTTT.

This chain links TRBV6-1 with TRBJ2-5; unclear D gene. The CDR3 consists of 12 residues. The V gene lost 3 bases and the J gene lost 4 bases, with 6 bases spanning the gap. Germline V gives CDR1 MNHNS, CDR2 SASEGT. The CDR3 here is CASSEYGETQYF. As DNA, the CDR3 is TGTGCCAGCAGTGAGTACGGAGAGACCCAGTACTTC.

The J gene is TRBJ2-7, the V gene TRBV7-2; D gene uncertain. The V end was cut by 0 bases, the J end by 5 bases, with 8 bases between. The CDR3 extends over 13 amino acids. Germline V gene sequence: CDR1 SGHTA, CDR2 FQGNSA. Written as DNA, the CDR3 is TGTGCCAGCAGCTTAGCGTATCAGAACGAGCAGTACTTC. Translation: CASSLAYQNEQYF.

There are many counts of this clone. The J gene is TRBJ2-2, the V gene TRBV14; TRBD1 aligns across 11 bases. This CDR3 is 19 amino acids long. The V gene end was trimmed by 2 bases and the J gene end by 3 bases; junction bases not matched to a gene: 11. CDR1 is SGHDN, CDR2 FVKESK, per germline. The CDR3 DNA reads as TGTGCCAGCAGCCAAAATCAGGACAGGGGGCTTGGTTACACCGGGGAGCTGTTTTTT. It codes for CASSQNQDRGLGYTGELFF.

In its sample, this clone was seen a few times. The chain recombines TRBV28 with TRBJ2-7, with 9 bases identical to TRBD2. Germline loops: CDR1 MDHEN, CDR2 SYDVKM. The CDR3 loop spans 15 amino acids. Trimming cost V 6 bases and J 2 bases; bases outside gene matches: 8. The CDR3 loop is CASSHHSGGTYEQYF. In DNA form, the CDR3 reads TGTGCCAGCAGCCACCATAGCGGGGGAACCTACGAGCAGTACTTC.

The chain has TRBV6-2 or TRBV6-3 and TRBJ1-1; D is undetermined. Trimming removed 5 bases from V and 0 bases from J, with 7 bases in between. The CDR3 has 13 residues. The germline V gene encodes CDR1 MNHEY and CDR2 SVGEGT. The CDR3 DNA sequence: TGTGCCAGCAGTGATCCCTTGAACACTGAAGCTTTCTTT. It codes for CASSDPLNTEAFF.

V usage is TRBV11-3 and J usage is TRBJ2-2; perhaps TRBD2 as D (6 bases). The V and J ends lost 0 bases and 3 bases respectively, with 8 bases between them. The CDR3 is 15 residues long. The germline V gene has CDR1 SGHNT and CDR2 YENEEA. DNA for the CDR3: TGTGCCAGCAGCTTAGAGGGGGGATACACCGGGGAGCTGTTTTTT. This codes for CASSLEGGYTGELFF.

The gene calls are TRBV9 and TRBJ1-4, with D possibly matching TRBD1 (6 bases). The V gene lost 0 bases and the J gene lost 7 bases, with 13 bases spanning the gap. Per germline, CDR1 SGDLS and CDR2 YYNGEE. This CDR3 comprises 15 residues. The CDR3 is CASSVAGTPFEKLFF. Here the CDR3 DNA reads TGTGCCAGCAGCGTAGCAGGGACACCTTTTGAAAAACTGTTTTTT.

This sequence joins TRBV4-2 and TRBJ1-5; 9 bases agree with TRBD1. There are 14 residues in the CDR3. The ends lost 4 bases at V and 7 bases at J; junction bases unmatched: 5. The germline V gene has CDR1 LGHNA and CDR2 YNFKEQ. CDR3 sequence reads: CASSPRTGEQPQHF. The DNA of the CDR3 is TGTGCCAGCAGCCCGCGGACAGGGGAACAGCCCCAGCATTTT.

The rearrangement links TRBV3-1 (or the pseudogene TRBV3-2) to TRBJ2-5; 9 bases map to TRBD2. Per the germline V gene, CDR1 is LGHDT and CDR2 is YNNKEL (reference sequence). The V segment lost 1 base and the J segment 3 bases; nucleotides outside the gene matches: 9. The CDR3 loop spans 17 amino acids. For the CDR3, the DNA is TGTGCCAGCAGCCAAGGGTTTTTGCGGGGGGGAGAAGAGACCCAGTACTTC. This encodes CASSQGFLRGGEETQYF.

The chain carries TRBV4-2 and TRBJ1-6, with 9 bases matching TRBD1. Per the germline V gene, CDR1 is LGHNA and CDR2 is YNFKEQ. This CDR3 comprises 18 residues. Trimming cost V 4 bases and J 4 bases; bases outside gene matches: 11. CDR3 protein: CASSPSGTGLNYNSPLHF. CDR3 nucleotide sequence: TGTGCCAGCAGCCCCTCGGGGACAGGGCTTAATTATAATTCACCCCTCCACTTT.

Note on this clone: Other nucleotide sequences from this sample produce the same CDR3. The chain uses TRBV7-2 and TRBJ1-6; 8 bases fit TRBD1. Germline V CDR1 and CDR2: SGHTA, FQGNSA. The CDR3 covers 11 residues. The trim removed 4 bases at V and 14 bases at J, leaving 1 base unmatched. The CDR3 loop reads CASSSGQALHF. The CDR3 DNA reads as TGTGCCAGCAGCTCGGGACAGGCCCTCCACTTT.

The chain uses TRBV9 and TRBJ1-3; TRBD1 matches 7 bases. CDR1 is SGDLS, CDR2 YYNGEE, per germline. The V and J ends lost 4 bases and 3 bases, in that order; junction bases with no gene match: 1. The CDR3 is made up of 13 amino acids. The CDR3 DNA sequence: TGTGCCAGCAGCCCAGGGGGTGGAAACACCATATATTTT. Translating gives CASSPGGGNTIYF.

This clone was detected once. The rearrangement joins TRBV24-1 to TRBJ1-1; D call uncertain. The CDR3 runs to 15 residues. Germline V gene sequence: CDR1 KGHDR, CDR2 SFDVKD. Trimming removed 2 bases at V and 1 base at J, with 10 bases between. The CDR3 nucleotides are TGTGCCACCAGTGATTCCCGAAACGAGAACACTGAAGCTTTCTTT. Its protein product is CATSDSRNENTEAFF.

The chain couples TRBV19 to TRBJ1-1; tentatively, D is TRBD1 (5 bases). V lost 3 bases to trimming and J lost 4 bases, with 6 bases between them. CDR1 and CDR2 (germline): LNHDA, SQIVND (reference sequence). The CDR3 covers 12 residues. The CDR3 is CASSIRGTEAFF. As DNA, the CDR3 is TGTGCCAGTAGTATTAGGGGCACTGAAGCTTTCTTT.

This clone occurred once. The chain employs TRBV6-5 and TRBJ2-3, with D perhaps matching TRBD2 (6 bases). Per germline, CDR1 MNHEY and CDR2 SVGAGI. The V end lost 4 bases, the J end lost 4 bases, and 12 bases lay between the germline ends. The CDR3 is made up of 14 amino acids. As DNA, the CDR3 is TGTGCCAGCAGTTCTTTGTGGGGGGCAGATACGCAGTATTTT. It is translated as CASSSLWGADTQYF.

The V call is TRBV6-2 or TRBV6-3, the J call TRBJ1-5; a possible D gene is TRBD1 (6 bases). CDR1 MNHEY and CDR2 SVGEGT come from the germline V gene. The CDR3 is 17 amino acids. V gave up 4 bases and J gave up 1 base, with 17 bases separating them. CDR3 in amino acids: CASSWGNRAGSNQPQHF. CDR3 bases: TGTGCCAGCAGTTGGGGAAACAGGGCCGGGAGCAATCAGCCCCAGCATTTT.

This clone turned up a few times. Additional DNA sequences in this sample encode the identical CDR3. This chain links TRBV7-9 with TRBJ1-5, with TRBD1 matching over 7 bases. V trimming: 3 bases; J trimming: 2 bases; junction bases outside the gene matches: 4. The CDR3 totals 15 residues. The germline V gene encodes CDR1 SEHNR and CDR2 FQNEAQ (reference sequence). The CDR3 DNA sequence: TGTGCCAGCAGCTTTGACAGGGTGGGCAATCAGCCCCAGCATTTT. It translates to CASSFDRVGNQPQHF.

The chain uses TRBV29-1 and TRBJ2-1, with D possibly matching TRBD2 (6 bases). With 6 bases removed from V and 4 bases from J, the gap between germline ends came to 16 bases. Germline loops: CDR1 SQVTM, CDR2 ANQGSEA. This CDR3 comprises 14 residues. The CDR3 loop is CSVGGQGGYNEQFF. CDR3 sequence (DNA): TGCAGCGTCGGAGGGCAGGGAGGTTACAATGAGCAGTTCTTC.

The genes are TRBV7-2 and TRBJ1-6, with no clear D. The CDR3 covers 14 residues. V lost 0 bases and J 7 bases, leaving 7 bases between the germline ends. Per germline, CDR1 SGHTA and CDR2 FQGNSA. The CDR3 protein is CASSLARLNSPLHF. CDR3 bases: TGTGCCAGCAGCTTAGCCCGATTAAATTCACCCCTCCACTTT.

The CDR3 region is CASRFGQNQPQHF. In DNA form, the CDR3 reads TGTGCCAGCCGGTTCGGGCAGAATCAGCCCCAGCATTTT. The rearrangement joins TRBV6-5 to TRBJ1-5; D unclear. Trimming took off 8 bases at V and 4 bases at J, with 12 bases between the two ends. The CDR3 has 13 amino acids. Germline values: CDR1 MNHEY, CDR2 SVGAGI.

The chain has TRBV30 and TRBJ1-2; D remains ambiguous. There are 9 residues in the CDR3. Trimming pared 8 bases from V and 7 bases from J, leaving 8 bases between. The germline gives CDR1 GTSNPN, CDR2 SVGIG (reference sequence). The CDR3 reads CAGRTGYTF. In DNA form, the CDR3 reads TGTGCCGGAAGGACTGGCTACACCTTC.

V gene TRBV7-3 combines with J gene TRBJ1-6; perhaps TRBD1 as D (5 bases). Looked up from germline, CDR1 is SGHTA and CDR2 is FQGTGA. The CDR3 is made up of 12 amino acids. Trimming pared 8 bases from V and 7 bases from J, leaving 9 bases between. CDR3 in DNA: TGTGCCAGCGGGACCGGGAATTCACCCCTCCACTTT. Encoded protein: CASGTGNSPLHF. Variable domain in full (rest from reference TRBV7-3 and TRBJ1-6): GAGVSQTPSNKVTEKGKYVELRCDPISGHTALYWYRQSLGQGPEFLIYFQGTGAADDSGLPNDRFFAVRPEGSVSTLKIQRTERGDSAVYLCASGTGNSPLHFGNGTRLTVT.

V usage is TRBV7-2 and J usage is TRBJ2-1; D possibly corresponds to TRBD2 (5 bases). V dropped 5 bases and J dropped 9 bases, with 11 bases sitting between them. This CDR3 is 12 amino acids long. Per the germline V gene, CDR1 is SGHTA and CDR2 is FQGNSA. The CDR3 region is CASSHLSGEQFF. CDR3 DNA: TGTGCCAGCAGCCACCTGAGCGGTGAGCAGTTCTTC.

The genes are TRBV7-9 and TRBJ2-1, with D possibly matching TRBD2 (5 bases). This CDR3 region has 14 residues. The germline V and J ends were trimmed by 0 bases and 7 bases, with 10 bases remaining between them. Germline lookup yields CDR1 SEHNR and CDR2 FQNEAQ (reference sequence). The CDR3 is CASSLATGNNEQFF. In nucleotides, the CDR3 is TGTGCCAGCAGCTTAGCGACGGGGAATAATGAGCAGTTCTTC.